The 9 T cell receptor beta chains reported below all come from one sample, sequenced in a study of blood T cell repertoires in COVID-19. Only in-frame clones appear in the TCRdb table, and some are missing; sequencing was by immunoSEQ multiplex PCR. The table lists roughly 200,000 clones, about four fifths of them singletons. The sample was peripheral blood. These receptors originate from a man between 60 and 75 years old with acute or convalescent COVID-19.

The DNA of the CDR3 is TGTGCCAGCAGCCCTAAAGGATGGCGAGGACAGGGTGACTATGGCTACACCTTC. It specifies CASSPKGWRGQGDYGYTF. This chain links TRBV27 with TRBJ1-2; 8 bases match TRBD1. The ends lost 6 bases at V and 3 bases at J; junction bases unmatched: 18. This CDR3 region has 18 residues. Germline CDR1 reads MNHEY; CDR2 reads SMNVEV (reference sequence).

The rearrangement joins TRBV25-1 to TRBJ2-7; 9 nucleotides match TRBD1. The CDR3 sequence is 13 residues long. Germline-derived CDR1 and CDR2 are MGHDK and SYGVNS. The trim removed 6 bases at V and 3 bases at J, leaving 3 bases unmatched. For the CDR3, the DNA is TGTGCCAGCAGCCGGGACAGGGTCTACGAGCAGTACTTC. It encodes CASSRDRVYEQYF.

This clone was detected only once. V gene TRBV6-6 combines with J gene TRBJ1-1, with D maybe TRBD1 (5 bases). CDR3 size: 14 residues. V lost 3 bases to trimming and J lost 5 bases, with 13 bases between them. Germline V gene lookup returns CDR1 MNHNY and CDR2 SVGAGI (reference sequence). The CDR3: CASSYSGGGTEAFF. DNA for the CDR3: TGTGCCAGCAGTTATTCCGGGGGAGGGACTGAAGCTTTCTTT.

The chain employs TRBV2 and TRBJ2-6; the match to TRBD2 covers 7 bases. The CDR3 spans 15 residues. The J segment lost 1 base and the V segment lost 4 bases, leaving 1 base of the junction unmatched. Germline assignment: CDR1 SNHLY and CDR2 FYNNEI. CDR3 DNA: TGTGCCAGCAGTGTCGGGGGGTCTGGGGCCAACGTCCTGACTTTC. It yields the protein CASSVGGSGANVLTF.

In this sample, this clone turned up once. The chain joins TRBV27 to TRBJ2-7; D may be TRBD1 (6 bases). The CDR3 extends over 14 amino acids. Germline V gives CDR1 MNHEY, CDR2 SMNVEV (reference sequence). V gave up 0 bases and J gave up 3 bases, with 9 bases separating them. The CDR3 coding sequence is TGTGCCAGCAGTTTATCGGGACACAACTACGAGCAGTACTTC. Its protein product is CASSLSGHNYEQYF.

The chain uses TRBV12-5 and TRBJ2-5; 7 bases fit TRBD1. CDR1 and CDR2 (germline): LGHNT, FRNRAP. Trimming removed 1 base from V and 2 bases from J; junction bases left unmatched: 10. The CDR3 length is 17 residues. CDR3 sequence: CASGLGQGTLKQETQYF. As DNA, the CDR3 is TGTGCTAGTGGTTTGGGACAGGGAACGCTTAAACAAGAGACCCAGTACTTC.

The V call is TRBV9, the J call TRBJ2-1, with TRBD2 matching 10 bases. Germline trimming cut 3 bases from V and 7 bases from J; bases unmatched to any gene: 10. CDR1 SGDLS and CDR2 YYNGEE come from the germline V gene. The CDR3 loop spans 16 amino acids. CDR3 sequence (DNA): TGTGCCAGCAGCGATGTTAGCGGGAGGACGGGGAATGAGCAGTTCTTC. This encodes CASSDVSGRTGNEQFF.

By sample share, this clone is medium-sized. This rearrangement joins TRBV6-5 to TRBJ2-5; 8 nucleotides align to TRBD2. V trimming: 7 bases; J trimming: 5 bases; junction bases outside the gene matches: 9. This CDR3 is built from 14 residues. Germline values: CDR1 MNHEY, CDR2 SVGAGI. The CDR3 DNA sequence: TGTGCCAGCATAGCTCGGGGGGGGAGTGAGACCCAGTACTTC. This encodes CASIARGGSETQYF.

The chain combines TRBV11-2 with TRBJ2-6; D is possibly TRBD2 (7 bases). Trimming stripped 6 bases from V and 4 bases from J, with 19 bases between. The CDR3 spans 17 residues. The germline V gene encodes CDR1 SGHAT and CDR2 FQNNGV. The CDR3 loop reads CASRQTGGRIGANVLTF. CDR3 nucleotide sequence: TGTGCCAGCAGACAAACGGGGGGCCGGATCGGGGCCAACGTCCTGACTTTC.